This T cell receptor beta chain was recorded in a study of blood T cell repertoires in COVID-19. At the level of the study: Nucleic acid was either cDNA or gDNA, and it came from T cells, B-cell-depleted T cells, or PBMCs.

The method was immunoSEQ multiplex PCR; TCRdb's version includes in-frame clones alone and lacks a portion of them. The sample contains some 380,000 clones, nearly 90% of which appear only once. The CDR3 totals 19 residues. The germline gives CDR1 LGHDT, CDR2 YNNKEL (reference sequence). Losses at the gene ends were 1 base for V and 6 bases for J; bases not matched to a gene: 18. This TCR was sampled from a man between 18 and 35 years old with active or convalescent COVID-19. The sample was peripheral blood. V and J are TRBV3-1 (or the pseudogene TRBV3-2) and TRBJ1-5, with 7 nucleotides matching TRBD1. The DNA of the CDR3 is TGTGCCAGCAGCCAAGGTCGCGTGAGAGGCAGGGGGGTTTTTCAGCCCCAGCATTTT. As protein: CASSQGRVRGRGVFQPQHF.